This paragraph reports one T cell receptor beta chain. No antigen is known for it. In germline, CDR1 is MNHEY, CDR2 SVGAGI. The CDR3 consists of 15 residues. Trimming shortened V by 7 bases and J by 5 bases, and 21 bases separated the two germline ends. Using 200 ng DNA, around 30,000 T cell genomes, the sorted-subset replicate PCRs were run. Clones were sequenced by immunoSEQ multiplex PCR, and TCRdb holds only the in-frame ones, with some missing. The table lists a few million clones, around 95% of them singletons. This specimen belongs to a study of shared clonotypes between healthy human individuals. Study-level points and caveats: Several donors held about 5% of naive CD4 clonotypes in common.

The V call is TRBV6-5, the J call TRBJ2-7, with D perhaps matching TRBD2 (5 bases). The source of this sequence is a man between 18 and 35 years old in good health. Sequencing was carried out using naive CD4+ T cells sorted from blood. Indicated subset: CD45RA+ positively selected. The CDR3 DNA reads TGTGCCAGCACCTCGACCGAACTAGGAAGTCACGAGCAGTACTTC. It yields the protein CASTSTELGSHEQYF.